This TCR beta chain comes out of a study of OX40 agonist ivuxolimab in advanced cancers. Study details: Patients were treated with ivuxolimab, an agonistic anti-OX40 (CD134) antibody. Three patients got partial responses; one had hepatocellular carcinoma and two had cutaneous melanoma.

Findings of the study overall: Low normalized T-cell clonal expansion was additionally recorded for some nonresponders.

A word on this clone: Its target is not known.

Produced via immunoSEQ multiplex PCR; TCRdb's table is partial and in-frame only. The data show tens of thousands of clones, roughly 83% seen once. The CDR3 extends over 17 amino acids. Germline V gene data show CDR1 as MGHRA and CDR2 as YSYEKL. The V and J ends lost 3 bases and 1 base, in that order; junction bases with no gene match: 8. This specimen was CD4+ or CD8+ T cells sorted from blood, taken in a trial of the OX40 agonist ivuxolimab. The chain employs TRBV4-1 and TRBJ2-3, with 9 bases matching TRBD1. This sequence originates from an adult with an advanced solid tumor such as melanoma, head and neck, liver or kidney cancer. In DNA, the CDR3 is TGCGCCAGCAGCCAGCTTGACAGGGGGTCTCGCACAGATACGCAGTATTTT. Its translation: CASSQLDRGSRTDTQYF.